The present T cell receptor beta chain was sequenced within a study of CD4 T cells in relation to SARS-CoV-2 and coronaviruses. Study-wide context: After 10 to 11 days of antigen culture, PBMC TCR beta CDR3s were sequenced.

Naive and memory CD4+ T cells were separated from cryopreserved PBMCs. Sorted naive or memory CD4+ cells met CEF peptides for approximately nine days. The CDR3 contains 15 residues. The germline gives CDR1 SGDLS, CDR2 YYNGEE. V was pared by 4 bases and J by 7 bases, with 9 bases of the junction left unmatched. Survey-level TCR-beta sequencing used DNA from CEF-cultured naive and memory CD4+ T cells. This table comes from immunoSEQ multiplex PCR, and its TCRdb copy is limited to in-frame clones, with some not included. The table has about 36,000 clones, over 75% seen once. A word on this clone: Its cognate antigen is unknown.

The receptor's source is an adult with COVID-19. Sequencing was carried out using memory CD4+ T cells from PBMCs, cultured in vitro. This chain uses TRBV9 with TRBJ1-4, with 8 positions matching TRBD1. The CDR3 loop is CASSPGGQGSEKLFF. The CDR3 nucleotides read TGTGCCAGCAGCCCAGGAGGACAGGGCAGTGAAAAACTGTTTTTT.